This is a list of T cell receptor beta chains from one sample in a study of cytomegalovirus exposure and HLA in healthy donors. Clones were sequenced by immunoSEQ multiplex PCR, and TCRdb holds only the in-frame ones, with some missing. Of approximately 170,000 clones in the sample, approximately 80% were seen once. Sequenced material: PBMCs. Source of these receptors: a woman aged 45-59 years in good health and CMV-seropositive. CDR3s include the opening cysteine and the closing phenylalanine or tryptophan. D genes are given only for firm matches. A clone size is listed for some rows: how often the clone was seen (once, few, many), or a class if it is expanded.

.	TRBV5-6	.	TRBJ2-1	TGTGCCAGCAGCTTGGACTCGGCGGGATGGGCCTACAATGAGCAGTTCTTC	CASSLDSAGWAYNEQFF
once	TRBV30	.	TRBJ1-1	TGTGCCTGGAGTGTAGCAGGGTGGGACACTGAAGCTTTCTTT	CAWSVAGWDTEAFF
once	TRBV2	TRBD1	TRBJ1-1	TGTGCCAGCAGTCCGGAAGTCCGGGACAGCGCTGAAGCTTTCTTT	CASSPEVRDSAEAFF
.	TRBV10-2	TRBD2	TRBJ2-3	TGCGCCAGCAATCTAGCGGGAGGTGCAGATACGCAGTATTTT	CASNLAGGADTQYF
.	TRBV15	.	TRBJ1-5	TGTGCCACCAGCCACGGAGGGGGCAATCAGCCCCAGCATTTT	CATSHGGGNQPQHF
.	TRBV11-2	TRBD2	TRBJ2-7	TGTGCCAGCAGCGTTAGCGGGGGTTCCTACGAGCAGTACTTC	CASSVSGGSYEQYF
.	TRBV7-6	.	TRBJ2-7	TGTGCCAGCAGCTTAGGACAGCCCTACGAGCAGTACTTC	CASSLGQPYEQYF
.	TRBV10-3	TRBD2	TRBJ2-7	TGTGCCATCAGTGAGTCGGCTCAGCGGGGGGGATCCTACGAGCAGTACTTC	CAISESAQRGGSYEQYF
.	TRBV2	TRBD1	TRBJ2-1	TGTGCCAGCAGGGGACAGGGGGGCCCCTACAATGAGCAGTTCTTC	CASRGQGGPYNEQFF
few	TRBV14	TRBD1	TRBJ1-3	TGTGCCAGCAGCCAACTACAGGGGGCAGGAGGAAACACCATATATTTT	CASSQLQGAGGNTIYF
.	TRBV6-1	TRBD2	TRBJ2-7	TGTGCCAGCAGTGACGGGACTACCTTTCTCTCCTACGAGCAGTACTTC	CASSDGTTFLSYEQYF
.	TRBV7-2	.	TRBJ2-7	TGTGCCAGCAGCTTTGCCGGGGGTAGCTCCTACGAGCAGTACTTC	CASSFAGGSSYEQYF
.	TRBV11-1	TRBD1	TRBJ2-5	TGTGCCAGCAGCGAGAACAGGGGGCCGGAGACCCAGTACTTC	CASSENRGPETQYF